Presented here are 10 T cell receptor beta chains from one specimen sequenced in a study of T-cell reconstitution after alpha-beta-depleted transplantation in children. Unique molecular identifiers were used to barcode this TCRbeta library. One entry per CDR3 protein results from TCRdb running MiXCR on the PCR reads. The sample lists 450,000 to 700,000 distinct CDR3 sequences; 25% to 30% were seen once. Material: PBMCs, obtained before TCRalphabeta/CD19-depleted stem cell transplant. The source of these receptors is a boy under two years old with Wiskott-Aldrich syndrome, due to receive a stem cell transplant.

This clonotype appeared a few times. V and J are TRBV5-1 and TRBJ1-4; D possibly corresponds to TRBD1 (6 bases). The CDR3 is made up of 16 amino acids. V lost 0 bases and J 2 bases, leaving 11 bases between the germline ends. Per the germline V gene, CDR1 is SGHRS and CDR2 is YFSETQ. The CDR3: CASSLAPGGTNEKLFF. The CDR3 coding sequence is TGCGCCAGCAGCTTGGCCCCCGGGGGCACTAATGAAAAACTGTTTTTT.

This clonotype was seen more than once but under ten times. The genes are TRBV20-1 and TRBJ2-2, with TRBD2 matching 7 bases. Germline V gene sequence: CDR1 DFQATT, CDR2 SNEGSKA (reference sequence). The CDR3 loop spans 15 amino acids. The trim removed 2 bases at V and 3 bases at J, leaving 6 bases unmatched. The CDR3 spells CSARRGEFHTGELFF. For the CDR3, the DNA is TGCAGTGCTAGACGGGGGGAGTTTCACACCGGGGAGCTGTTTTTT.

The CDR3 region is CASSQQTGYQETQYF. DNA for the CDR3: TGTGCCAGCTCACAACAGACAGGCTACCAAGAGACCCAGTACTTC. This rearrangement joins TRBV18 to TRBJ2-5; tentative D call: TRBD1 (6 bases). Germline assignment: CDR1 KGHSH and CDR2 LQKENI. The CDR3 covers 15 residues. The ends were cut back, 4 bases at V and 0 bases at J, with 12 bases in the middle.

The CDR3 nucleotides read TGCGCCAGCAGCTTGGAAGGGGGGCCTAATCAGCCCCAGCATTTT. This gives the protein CASSLEGGPNQPQHF. V and J are TRBV5-1 and TRBJ1-5; D is possibly TRBD1 (6 bases). Per germline, CDR1 SGHRS and CDR2 YFSETQ. The V end was cut by 0 bases, the J end by 4 bases, with 11 bases between. The CDR3 is 15 residues long.

This clonotype was counted only a few times. The rearrangement uses TRBV16 and TRBJ1-5; D unclear. Looked up from germline, CDR1 is KGHSY and CDR2 is FQNENV. The CDR3 is 15 residues long. Deletions cut 2 bases from V and 0 bases from J, with 8 bases between. The CDR3 region is CASSQVSGSNQPQHF. For the CDR3, the DNA is TGTGCCAGCAGCCAAGTATCCGGTAGCAATCAGCCCCAGCATTTT.

J is TRBJ2-1 and V is TRBV5-1, with 9 bases fitting TRBD2. CDR1 is SGHRS and CDR2 is YFSETQ in the germline V gene. With V trimmed by 4 bases and J by 9 bases, 11 bases remained unmatched. This CDR3 spans 15 amino acids. CDR3 sequence (DNA): TGCGCCAGCAGCCCAGTAGCGGGAGAGGATCGTGAGCAGTTCTTC. It translates to CASSPVAGEDREQFF.

The V call is TRBV5-1, the J call TRBJ2-3, with TRBD1 matching 7 bases. With V trimmed by 6 bases and J by 2 bases, 9 bases remained unmatched. This CDR3 is built from 15 residues. The V gene's germline CDR1 is SGHRS and CDR2 YFSETQ. The CDR3 here is CASTHDRVNTDTQYF. The CDR3, as DNA: TGCGCCAGCACCCACGACAGGGTGAACACAGATACGCAGTATTTT.

The J gene is TRBJ1-6, the V gene TRBV5-1, with TRBD1 as a possible D gene (5 bases). This CDR3 region has 18 residues. In germline, CDR1 is SGHRS, CDR2 YFSETQ. Trimming took off 4 bases at V and 4 bases at J, with 21 bases between the two ends. The chain's CDR3 is CASSKTSGTESYNSPLHF. The CDR3 bases are TGCGCCAGCAGCAAAACCTCCGGGACCGAATCTTATAATTCACCCCTCCACTTT.

Regarding this clonotype: An end of the junction differs from the germline gene, which may be a read error. The chain recombines TRBV5-1 with TRBJ2-3, with no clear D. Germline V gives CDR1 SGHRS, CDR2 YFSETQ. The CDR3 has 15 residues. The chain's CDR3 is CASSLASGSGDTQYF. The CDR3, as DNA: TGCGCCAGCAGTTTGGCTTCAGGCTCGGGAGATACGCAGTATTTT.

This clonotype was recorded a few times. The V call is TRBV7-8, the J call TRBJ2-7; D possibly corresponds to TRBD1 (6 bases). Germline-derived CDR1 and CDR2 are SGHVS and FQNEAQ. CDR3 size: 16 residues. V lost 4 bases, J lost 0 bases, and 16 bases lay in between. DNA of the CDR3: TGTGCCAGCAGCTCGCCAGAGGACAGAAACTCCTACGAGCAGTACTTC. Its translation is CASSSPEDRNSYEQYF.